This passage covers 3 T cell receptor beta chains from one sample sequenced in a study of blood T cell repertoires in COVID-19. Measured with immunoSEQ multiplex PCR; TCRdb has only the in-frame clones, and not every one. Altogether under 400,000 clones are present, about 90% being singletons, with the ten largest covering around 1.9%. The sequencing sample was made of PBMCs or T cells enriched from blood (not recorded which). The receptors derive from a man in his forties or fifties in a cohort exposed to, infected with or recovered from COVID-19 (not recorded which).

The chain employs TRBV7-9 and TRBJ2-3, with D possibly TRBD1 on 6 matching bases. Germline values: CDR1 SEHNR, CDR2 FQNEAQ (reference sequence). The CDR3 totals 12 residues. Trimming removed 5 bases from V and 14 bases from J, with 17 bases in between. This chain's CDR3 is CASSLQQGWLYF. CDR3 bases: TGTGCCAGCAGCCTACAGCAGGGGTGGCTGTATTTT.

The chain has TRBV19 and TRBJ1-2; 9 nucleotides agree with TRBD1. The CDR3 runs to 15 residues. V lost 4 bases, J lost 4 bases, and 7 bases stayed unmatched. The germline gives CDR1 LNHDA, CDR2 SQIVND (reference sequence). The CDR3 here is CASSKEGQGGYGYTF. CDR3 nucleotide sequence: TGTGCCAGTAGTAAGGAGGGACAGGGAGGCTATGGCTACACCTTC.

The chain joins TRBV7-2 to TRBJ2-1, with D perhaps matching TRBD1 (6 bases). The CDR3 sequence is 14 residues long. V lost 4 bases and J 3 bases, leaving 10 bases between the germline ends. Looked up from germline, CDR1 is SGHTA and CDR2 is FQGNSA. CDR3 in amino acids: CASSWQGYYNEQFF. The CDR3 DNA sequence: TGTGCCAGCAGCTGGCAGGGGTACTACAATGAGCAGTTCTTC.